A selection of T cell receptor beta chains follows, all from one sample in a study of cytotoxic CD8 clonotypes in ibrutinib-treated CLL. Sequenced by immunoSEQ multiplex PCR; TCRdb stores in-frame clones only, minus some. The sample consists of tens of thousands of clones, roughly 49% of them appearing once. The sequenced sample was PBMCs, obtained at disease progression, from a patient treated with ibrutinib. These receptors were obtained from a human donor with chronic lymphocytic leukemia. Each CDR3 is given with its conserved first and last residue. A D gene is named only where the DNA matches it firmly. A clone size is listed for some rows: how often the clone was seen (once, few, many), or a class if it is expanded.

CASSLEYGFLEKLFF	TGTGCCAGCAGCTTAGAATACGGATTTTTGGAAAAACTGTTTTTT	NA	NA	TRBJ1-4	TRBV7-6
CASSPLTKNTEAFF	TGTGCCAGCAGCCCCCTGACAAAGAACACTGAAGCTTTCTTT	NA	NA	TRBJ1-1	TRBV9
CASSSGGNSNQPQHF	TGTGCCAGCTCCTCCGGCGGAAATAGCAATCAGCCCCAGCATTTT	NA	NA	TRBJ1-5	TRBV28
CASSARGKGYEQYF	TGTGCCAGCAGTGCCCGGGGAAAAGGCTACGAGCAGTACTTC	NA	NA	TRBJ2-7	TRBV27
CASTPFAGQNGEQYF	TGTGCCAGCACCCCGTTCGCGGGACAGAACGGCGAGCAGTACTTC	NA	NA	TRBJ2-7	TRBV11-1
CASTNGLARSLEQFF	TGTGCCAGCACCAACGGACTAGCGAGATCTCTTGAGCAGTTCTTC	NA	TRBD2	TRBJ2-1	TRBV11-2
CASSEMAGLLYEQYF	TGTGCCAGCAGTGAAATGGCAGGTCTACTCTACGAGCAGTACTTC	few	NA	TRBJ2-7	TRBV6-1
CASSTGFGSYEQYF	TGTGCCAGCAGTACAGGGTTCGGGTCCTACGAGCAGTACTTC	NA	NA	TRBJ2-7	TRBV6-5
CASSTRDLPNYGYTF	TGTGCCAGTAGTACACGGGACCTCCCTAACTATGGCTACACCTTC	few	NA	TRBJ1-2	TRBV19
CASSPDLPAKNIQYF	TGTGCCAGCAGCCCTGATCTCCCAGCCAAAAACATTCAGTACTTC	NA	NA	TRBJ2-4	TRBV28
CASSQQTGGELFF	TGTGCCAGCAGCCAACAGACAGGGGGGGAGCTGTTTTTT	once	TRBD1	TRBJ2-2	TRBV14
CASSSWDREHGELFF	TGTGCCAGCAGCTCTTGGGACAGGGAACACGGGGAGCTGTTTTTT	NA	TRBD1	TRBJ2-2	TRBV11-3
CASSPQVSEKLFF	TGTGCCAGCAGCCCACAGGTTTCCGAAAAACTGTTTTTT	NA	NA	TRBJ1-4	TRBV7-8
CASSETMGGYTF	TGTGCCAGCAGTGAAACAATGGGCGGCTACACCTTC	many	NA	TRBJ1-2	TRBV6-1
CASSLGAQGNYGYTF	TGTGCCAGCAGCTTAGGGGCGCAGGGGAACTATGGCTACACCTTC	NA	NA	TRBJ1-2	TRBV7-8
CASSYFSSQETQYF	TGTGCCAGCAGTTACTTCTCCAGCCAAGAGACCCAGTACTTC	NA	NA	TRBJ2-5	TRBV6-5
CSVEDLGSANTEAFF	TGCAGCGTTGAAGATCTAGGTTCAGCCAACACTGAAGCTTTCTTT	NA	NA	TRBJ1-1	TRBV29-1
CASSLAGPPTDTQYF	TGTGCCAGCAGCCTAGCGGGGCCACCTACAGATACGCAGTATTTT	NA	TRBD2	TRBJ2-3	TRBV7-2
CATRENSGNTIYF	TGTGCCACTAGGGAAAACTCTGGAAACACCATATATTTT	few	NA	TRBJ1-3	TRBV10-3
CASSSGTGGYQPQHF	TGTGCCAGCAGTTCTGGGACAGGGGGTTATCAGCCCCAGCATTTT	NA	TRBD1	TRBJ1-5	TRBV27
CASSVGVAGVGDTQYF	TGTGCCAGCAGCGTAGGCGTAGCGGGAGTTGGAGATACGCAGTATTTT	NA	TRBD2	TRBJ2-3	TRBV9
CASSDQGASTDTQYF	TGCGCCAGCAGCGACCAGGGGGCAAGCACAGATACGCAGTATTTT	NA	TRBD1	TRBJ2-3	TRBV5-1